Listed below are T cell receptor beta chains from one sample, sequenced in a study of T cell changes during pregnancy in multiple sclerosis. The table came from immunoSEQ multiplex PCR; TCRdb's copy has only in-frame clones and leaves some out. The table has about 40,000 clones, 91% seen once. Sequencing was performed on CD8+ T cells from peripheral blood mononuclear cells, taken before pregnancy. These receptor sequences come from a female donor with multiple sclerosis, enrolled in a pregnancy study. CDR3s include the opening cysteine and the closing phenylalanine or tryptophan. A D gene is named only where the DNA matches it firmly.

TRBV7-2	.	TRBJ2-5	CASSFDQETQYF	TGTGCCAGCAGCTTCGACCAAGAGACCCAGTACTTC
TRBV21-1	.	TRBJ2-2	CASSLQGRDTGELFF	TGTGCCAGCAGCTTACAGGGAAGAGACACCGGGGAGCTGTTTTTT
TRBV28	TRBD2	TRBJ2-3	CASRRLAPVGPDTQYF	TGTGCCAGCAGGAGACTAGCTCCCGTGGGTCCAGATACGCAGTATTTT
TRBV7-8	TRBD2	TRBJ2-2	CASSYGLAETGELFF	TGTGCCAGCAGCTATGGACTAGCGGAGACCGGGGAGCTGTTTTTT
TRBV7-6	.	TRBJ2-1	CASSPGANLAAGMWDEQFF	TGTGCCAGCAGCCCAGGGGCCAATCTAGCGGCCGGGATGTGGGATGAGCAGTTCTTC
TRBV7-9	.	TRBJ1-4	CASSLSGNEKLFF	TGTGCCAGCAGTCTGTCAGGGAATGAAAAACTGTTTTTT
TRBV27	TRBD1	TRBJ2-7	CASTLRQGATYEQYF	TGTGCCAGCACCCTAAGACAGGGGGCCACTTACGAGCAGTACTTC
TRBV19	TRBD1	TRBJ1-1	CASSTGQGGDTEAFF	TGTGCCAGTAGTACGGGACAGGGAGGTGACACTGAAGCTTTCTTT
TRBV2	.	TRBJ2-3	CASSVRADRTDTQYF	TGTGCCAGCAGTGTTCGAGCGGACCGCACAGATACGCAGTATTTT
TRBV11-2	TRBD2	TRBJ2-2	CASSLGSLREGRGTGELFF	TGTGCCAGCAGCTTAGGTAGCCTGCGGGAGGGCCGGGGAACCGGGGAGCTGTTTTTT
TRBV30	TRBD2	TRBJ2-3	CARSGSGSKVDTQYF	TGTGCCCGCAGCGGTAGCGGGAGCAAGGTGGATACGCAGTATTTT